These 27 T cell receptor beta chains came from one sample sequenced in a study of vaccination and CD4 T cells after COVID-19. Sequenced with the Oncomine TCR Beta short-read assay was DNA taken from cultured CD4+ T cells. TCRdb recomputed calls from the PCR reads with MiXCR, one row per CDR3 protein. The sample shows more than 4,500 distinct CDR3 sequences, 50% to 65% of them seen only once. Treatment here: roughly 10-day PBMC culture with coronavirus spike peptide pools or control peptides (ViraFEST assay). For these TCRs, the target antigens are not known. Material for sequencing was CD4+ T cells from blood, cultured in vitro. The receptors here all came from a human donor who had recovered from COVID-19.

This clonotype showed up just a few times. The J gene is TRBJ1-2, the V gene TRBV27, with TRBD1 identical over 8 bases. After removal of 2 bases from V and 4 bases from J, the junction contained 3 bases not matched to a gene. This CDR3 has 14 residues. Per germline, CDR1 MNHEY and CDR2 SMNVEV (reference sequence). CDR3: CASSLNRGTYGYTF. In nucleotides, the CDR3 is TGTGCCAGCAGTTTAAACAGGGGGACCTATGGCTACACCTTC.

V usage is TRBV20-1 and J usage is TRBJ2-3; TRBD2 aligns across 7 bases. The CDR3 consists of 15 residues. J lost 0 bases, V lost 3 bases, and 6 bases had no gene match. Germline loops: CDR1 DFQATT, CDR2 SNEGSKA (reference sequence). As DNA, the CDR3 is TGCAGTGCTAGTCCACCCGGGGGGAGCACAGATACGCAGTATTTT. It encodes CSASPPGGSTDTQYF.

The CDR3 sequence is CATTSPWQTYGYTF. The CDR3 bases are TGTGCCACGACTAGTCCCTGGCAAACCTATGGCTACACCTTC. The V and J genes are TRBV19 and TRBJ1-2, with D unresolved. V was shortened by 10 bases and J by 4 bases, with 19 bases between the two germline ends. Germline CDR1 LNHDA, CDR2 SQIVND (reference sequence). This CDR3 is 14 amino acids long.

The chain uses TRBV6-1 and TRBJ2-5, with TRBD2 matching 7 bases. The CDR3 has 15 residues. Germline-derived CDR1 and CDR2 are MNHNS and SASEGT. V dropped 5 bases and J dropped 0; count of bases not matched to a gene: 6. Here the CDR3 DNA reads TGTGCCAGCAGTACGCGGGAGACGTACCAAGAGACCCAGTACTTC. Its translation is CASSTRETYQETQYF.

The chain couples TRBV10-3 to TRBJ2-2; D is tentatively TRBD1 or TRBD2 (5 bases each). V lost 2 bases to trimming and J lost 5 bases, with 18 bases between them. Germline CDR1 ENHRY, CDR2 SYGVKD. The CDR3 contains 17 residues. The CDR3 sequence: CAISELEGLALTGELFF. The DNA of the CDR3 is TGTGCCATCAGTGAGCTAGAGGGGCTAGCTTTAACCGGGGAGCTGTTTTTT.

This clonotype turned up a few times. J is TRBJ2-7 and V is TRBV20-1; perhaps TRBD1 as D (6 bases). V was clipped by 5 bases and J by 6 bases, with 20 bases between them. This CDR3 region has 14 residues. CDR1 and CDR2 (germline): DFQATT, SNEGSKA (reference sequence). The CDR3 loop reads CSAGAQGFSGEQYF. CDR3 coding DNA: TGCAGTGCTGGGGCCCAGGGGTTCTCTGGCGAGCAGTACTTC.

This clonotype was seen just once. The chain uses TRBV19 and TRBJ1-1, with D perhaps matching TRBD1 (5 bases). This CDR3 has 13 amino acids. Per the germline V gene, CDR1 is LNHDA and CDR2 is SQIVND (reference sequence). Deletions cut 3 bases from V and 5 bases from J, with 10 bases between. CDR3 DNA sequence: TGTGCCAGTAGTATGTACAGGCGTACTGAAGCTTTCTTT. It is translated as CASSMYRRTEAFF.

The V call is TRBV7-8, the J call TRBJ1-4; D is ambiguous. The germline V gene encodes CDR1 SGHVS and CDR2 FQNEAQ. The V gene lost 1 base and the J gene lost 5 bases, with 8 bases spanning the gap. The CDR3 extends over 14 amino acids. CDR3 in DNA: TGTGCCAGCAGCTTAGTAACAGCGAATGAAAAACTGTTTTTT. Amino acids: CASSLVTANEKLFF.

J is TRBJ1-2 and V is TRBV19, with 7 bases fitting TRBD1. Unmatched junction bases numbered 7, after V lost 8 bases and J lost 7 bases. The CDR3 consists of 12 residues. CDR1 is LNHDA, CDR2 SQIVND, per germline (reference sequence). This CDR3 is CASQDRVRGYTF. CDR3 nucleotides: TGTGCCAGTCAAGACAGGGTTCGTGGCTACACCTTC.

The chain couples TRBV27 to TRBJ2-5; TRBD2 matches 7 bases. Losses at the gene ends were 5 bases for V and 1 base for J; bases not matched to a gene: 7. The germline V gene has CDR1 MNHEY and CDR2 SMNVEV (reference sequence). This CDR3 comprises 15 residues. The CDR3 DNA sequence: TGTGCCAGCAGTCCCCCCCCTAGCGGCCAAGAGACCCAGTACTTC. It is translated as CASSPPPSGQETQYF.

This clonotype has only one observation. The chain has TRBV9 and TRBJ2-7, with D perhaps matching TRBD2 (6 bases). This CDR3 spans 13 amino acids. The germline CDR1 and CDR2 sequences are SGDLS and YYNGEE. V lost 0 bases to trimming and J lost 6 bases, with 10 bases between them. This CDR3 reads CASSVDEGGEQYF. The CDR3 nucleotides are TGTGCCAGCAGCGTAGATGAGGGAGGCGAGCAGTACTTC.

V and J are TRBV5-4 and TRBJ2-1; 8 nucleotides line up with TRBD2. CDR3 length: 13 residues. The V segment lost 0 bases and the J segment 8 bases; nucleotides outside the gene matches: 1. CDR1 SGHNT and CDR2 YYREEE come from the germline V gene (reference sequence). The DNA for the CDR3 is TGTGCCAGCAGCTTGGCGACTAGCGATGAGCAGTTCTTC. Its translation is CASSLATSDEQFF.

The V call is TRBV25-1, the J call TRBJ2-2, with D perhaps TRBD2 (5 bases). The ends were cut back, 6 bases at V and 2 bases at J, with 10 bases in the middle. From germline, CDR1 is MGHDK and CDR2 SYGVNS. The CDR3 extends over 14 amino acids. The CDR3 region has the DNA TGTGCCAGCAGCGCCGGGAAAAACACCGGGGAGCTGTTTTTT. Translation: CASSAGKNTGELFF. Supplemented by reference TRBV25-1 and TRBJ2-2, the full variable domain reads EADIYQTPRYLVIGTGKKITLECSQTMGHDKMYWYQQDPGMELHLIHYSYGVNSTEKGDLSSESTVSRIRTEHFPLTLESARPSHTSQYLCASSAGKNTGELFFGEGSRLTVL.

The chain joins TRBV10-3 to TRBJ1-1, with 10 bases fitting TRBD1. CDR3 size: 14 residues. In germline, CDR1 is ENHRY, CDR2 SYGVKD. V lost 3 bases to trimming and J lost 4 bases; unmatched junction nucleotides: 2. This chain's CDR3 is CAISDWDRGTEAFF. CDR3 nucleotides: TGTGCCATCAGTGACTGGGACAGGGGCACTGAAGCTTTCTTT.

This rearrangement joins TRBV6-1 to TRBJ2-3; 9 bases agree with TRBD1. CDR3 size: 12 residues. Trimming cost V 10 bases and J 5 bases; bases outside gene matches: 4. Germline lookup yields CDR1 MNHNS and CDR2 SASEGT. In nucleotides, the CDR3 is TGTGCCATACAGGGGGCAGGAGATACGCAGTATTTT. Translating it yields CAIQGAGDTQYF.

The chain has TRBV6-1 and TRBJ1-6; D remains ambiguous. Germline assignment: CDR1 MNHNS and CDR2 SASEGT. This CDR3 comprises 15 residues. V was trimmed by 2 bases and J by 10 bases, leaving 15 bases between them. CDR3 in amino acids: CASSETTVMYSPLHF. For the CDR3, the DNA is TGTGCCAGCAGTGAAACCACAGTGATGTACTCACCCCTCCACTTT.

This clonotype has a single count. The chain joins TRBV7-2 to TRBJ2-7; D ambiguous. V was cut by 5 bases and J by 4 bases, with 6 bases left in between. This CDR3 contains 11 residues. The V gene's germline CDR1 is SGHTA and CDR2 FQGNSA. The CDR3 DNA follows: TGTGCCAGCAGCCTCTCTTACGAGCAGTACTTC. The encoded protein is CASSLSYEQYF.

The chain links TRBV19 to TRBJ1-2; no firm D call. Germline loops: CDR1 LNHDA, CDR2 SQIVND (reference sequence). The CDR3 contains 14 residues. Trimming pared 3 bases from V and 2 bases from J, leaving 10 bases between. Here the CDR3 reads CASSIQALNYGYTF. CDR3 coding DNA: TGTGCCAGTAGTATTCAGGCACTAAACTATGGCTACACCTTC.

This chain links TRBV6-1 with TRBJ1-2; a possible D gene is TRBD1 (5 bases). Between the trimmed V and J ends, which lost 7 bases and 1 base, there was a span of 16 bases. Germline lookup yields CDR1 MNHNS and CDR2 SASEGT. The CDR3 contains 15 residues. As DNA, the CDR3 is TGTGCCAGCACCCCGGTTGGGGCACTTAACTATGGCTACACCTTC. Its translation: CASTPVGALNYGYTF.

V and J are TRBV10-3 and TRBJ2-3, with TRBD1 identical over 9 bases. Germline CDR1 is ENHRY and CDR2 is SYGVKD. V trimming: 6 bases; J trimming: 4 bases; junction bases outside the gene matches: 11. This CDR3 has 16 amino acids. The CDR3: CAIRSRRDRDPDTQYF. Here the CDR3 DNA reads TGTGCCATCAGATCACGCCGGGACAGGGACCCAGATACGCAGTATTTT.

The chain recombines TRBV11-3 with TRBJ2-2; the match to TRBD2 covers 10 bases. V was clipped by 0 bases and J by 6 bases; unmatched bases: 4. The CDR3 is made up of 16 amino acids. Germline V gene lookup returns CDR1 SGHNT and CDR2 YENEEA. The CDR3 loop reads CASSLDSLAGAGELFF. Here the CDR3 DNA reads TGTGCCAGCAGCTTAGATTCTCTAGCGGGGGCCGGGGAGCTGTTTTTT.

V usage is TRBV20-1 and J usage is TRBJ1-1; TRBD1 might be the D (5 bases). V gave up 3 bases and J gave up 4 bases, with 12 bases separating them. CDR1 is DFQATT, CDR2 SNEGSKA, per germline (reference sequence). The CDR3 extends over 13 amino acids. CDR3 in DNA: TGCAGTGCTAGGAGCGCAGGGCCCACTGAAGCTTTCTTT. It translates to CSARSAGPTEAFF.

This clonotype was counted between two and nine times. The chain combines TRBV12-3 or TRBV12-4 with TRBJ1-5, with 7 nucleotides matching TRBD1. This CDR3 region has 14 residues. The trim removed 7 bases at V and 5 bases at J, leaving 8 bases unmatched. CDR3 sequence (DNA): TGTGCCAGCATCTTGGGGGACAGAGATCAGCCCCAGCATTTT. This codes for CASILGDRDQPQHF.

The chain carries TRBV10-3 and TRBJ2-7; 7 bases fit TRBD1. J lost 5 bases, V lost 0 bases, and 4 bases had no gene match. The CDR3 has 14 amino acids. Germline CDR1 reads ENHRY; CDR2 reads SYGVKD. The CDR3 loop reads CAISESLGGNEQYF. In nucleotides, the CDR3 is TGTGCCATCAGTGAGTCGCTAGGGGGCAACGAGCAGTACTTC.

The CDR3 reads CASKAPFRGEQYF. CDR3 bases: TGTGCATCAAAAGCCCCCTTCCGGGGAGAGCAGTACTTC. The gene calls are TRBV30 and TRBJ2-7; D is possibly TRBD2 (5 bases). The CDR3 contains 13 residues. Per the germline V gene, CDR1 is GTSNPN and CDR2 is SVGIG (reference sequence).

The chain uses TRBV24-1 and TRBJ1-5, with 7 bases that match TRBD1. J was trimmed by 7 bases and V by 3 bases; bases with no gene match: 14. The CDR3 runs 17 residues. Germline V gene lookup returns CDR1 KGHDR and CDR2 SFDVKD. The CDR3 loop reads CATSDGGETGDGQPQHF. The CDR3 DNA follows: TGTGCCACCAGTGATGGGGGGGAAACAGGGGACGGACAGCCCCAGCATTTT.

This clonotype turned up a few times. This sequence joins TRBV6-5 and TRBJ2-7; possibly TRBD2 for D (6 bases). The CDR3 has 15 residues. Germline CDR1 and CDR2: MNHEY and SVGAGI. Trimming took 1 base from V and 0 from J, leaving 10 bases between them. The CDR3 loop is CASSYYAGSSYEQYF. CDR3 nucleotides: TGTGCCAGCAGTTACTATGCGGGGAGCTCCTACGAGCAGTACTTC.